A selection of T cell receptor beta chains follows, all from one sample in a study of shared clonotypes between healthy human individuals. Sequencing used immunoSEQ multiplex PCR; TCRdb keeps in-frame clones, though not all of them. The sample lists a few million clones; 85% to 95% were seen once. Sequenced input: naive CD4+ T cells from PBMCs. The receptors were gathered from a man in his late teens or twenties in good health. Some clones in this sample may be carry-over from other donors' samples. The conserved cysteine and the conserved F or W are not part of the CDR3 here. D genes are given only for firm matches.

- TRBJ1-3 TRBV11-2 ASSLNLVGENTIY
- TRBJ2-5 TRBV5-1 ASSPAGQETQY
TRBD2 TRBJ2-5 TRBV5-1 ASSLIAGGIETQY
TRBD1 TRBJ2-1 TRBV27 ASSLQGASVSEQF
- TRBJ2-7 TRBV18 ASSPGLGETYEQY
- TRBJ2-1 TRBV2 ASSGLVDFWWEQF
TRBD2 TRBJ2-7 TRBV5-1 ASSSTPGTSVSSEQY
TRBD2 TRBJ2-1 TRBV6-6 ASRHPGLAGVNEQF
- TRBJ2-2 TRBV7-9 ASSLSLAGGELF
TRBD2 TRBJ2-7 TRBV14 ASSSRGGFGSEQY
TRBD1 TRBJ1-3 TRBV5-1 ASSLEGAKGNTIY
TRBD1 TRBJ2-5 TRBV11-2 ASSRDRGQETQY
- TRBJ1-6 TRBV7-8 ASSLVVGYSPLH
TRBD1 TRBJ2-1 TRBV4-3 ASSQDVQGAYNEQF
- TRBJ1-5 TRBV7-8 ASSQSRLGHQPQH